This TCR beta chain was retrieved from a study of technical replicates of blood from several donors. CDR1 and CDR2 (germline): SGHNT, YYREEE (reference sequence). The CDR3 covers 14 residues. The junction had 7 bases not matched to a gene; V was cut back by 2 bases and J by 10 bases. The method was immunoSEQ multiplex PCR; TCRdb's version includes in-frame clones alone and lacks a portion of them. Of tens of thousands of clones listed, more than 90% are singletons. Sequencing was carried out using T cells isolated from PBMCs. This TCR was sampled from a human donor in good health. This chain uses TRBV5-4 with TRBJ2-1; TRBD2 matches 9 bases. CDR3: CASSFAGGRREQFF. CDR3 bases: TGTGCCAGCAGCTTCGCGGGGGGGCGGAGGGAGCAGTTCTTC.